This entry lists 22 T cell receptor beta chains sequenced from one sample in a study of cytomegalovirus exposure and HLA in healthy donors. Researchers ran the PCR with 60 Vbeta and 13 Jbeta primers. This table comes from immunoSEQ multiplex PCR, and its TCRdb copy is limited to in-frame clones, with some not included. The sample carries 95,000 to 100,000 clones, over 60% recorded once. The sample comprised PBMCs. The receptor source for this set is a female donor in good health and CMV-seronegative.

The gene calls are TRBV14 and TRBJ2-1; TRBD2 matches at 9 bases. The CDR3 is made up of 14 amino acids. Looked up from germline, CDR1 is SGHDN and CDR2 is FVKESK. Trimming cost V 1 base and J 7 bases; bases outside gene matches: 2. The CDR3 bases are TGTGCCAGCAGCCAAGGACTAGCGGCGAATGAGCAGTTCTTC. Protein: CASSQGLAANEQFF.

This clone turned up a few times. The chain recombines TRBV27 with TRBJ1-5; possibly TRBD1 for D (5 bases). Trimming took off 3 bases at V and 7 bases at J, with 16 bases between the two ends. Germline V lookup: CDR1 MNHEY, CDR2 SMNVEV (reference sequence). The length of the CDR3 is 15 residues. The CDR3 region is CASSFRGTFGQPQHF. The CDR3 DNA sequence: TGTGCCAGCAGTTTTCGCGGGACTTTTGGACAGCCCCAGCATTTT.

This chain links TRBV5-1 with TRBJ1-2; D not certain. The ends were cut back, 0 bases at V and 4 bases at J, with 13 bases in the middle. CDR1 is SGHRS and CDR2 is YFSETQ in the germline V gene. CDR3 length: 15 amino acids. Here the CDR3 DNA reads TGCGCCAGCAGCTTGGACGGCCGAGGTGCCTATGGCTACACCTTC. Residues: CASSLDGRGAYGYTF.

The genes are TRBV29-1 and TRBJ2-7, with TRBD2 matching over 12 bases. With V trimmed by 1 base and J by 6 bases, 4 bases remained unmatched. Germline CDR1 and CDR2: SQVTM and ANQGSEA. The CDR3 consists of 14 residues. For the CDR3, the DNA is TGCAGCGTTGAAGGGACTAGCGGGACTCTCGAGCAGTACTTC. Translated: CSVEGTSGTLEQYF.

The chain uses TRBV5-6 and TRBJ2-2; D possibly corresponds to TRBD1 (6 bases). From germline, CDR1 is SGHDT and CDR2 YYEEEE. Trimming took 2 bases from V and 2 from J, leaving 10 bases between them. This CDR3 is built from 15 residues. DNA of the CDR3: TGTGCCAGCAGCTTAGGACAGACTAACACCGGGGAGCTGTTTTTT. Its translation is CASSLGQTNTGELFF.

The chain uses TRBV11-2 and TRBJ2-5, with 7 bases fitting TRBD2. The CDR3 is 15 amino acids. Trimming removed 4 bases from V and 2 bases from J; junction bases left unmatched: 7. The germline gives CDR1 SGHAT, CDR2 FQNNGV. This CDR3 reads CASSSTRTRQETQYF. The CDR3 DNA sequence: TGTGCCAGCAGCTCCACGAGGACTAGACAAGAGACCCAGTACTTC.

The chain uses TRBV29-1 and TRBJ2-3, with D possibly matching TRBD2 (6 bases). Trimming stripped 6 bases from V and 0 bases from J, with 13 bases between. There are 14 residues in the CDR3. The germline V gene encodes CDR1 SQVTM and CDR2 ANQGSEA. CDR3: CSVSSGSSTDTQYF. The CDR3 DNA is TGCAGCGTCAGTAGCGGATCTAGCACAGATACGCAGTATTTT.

The V gene is TRBV27, the J gene TRBJ2-1; D is uncertain. Trimming took 6 bases from V and 5 from J, leaving 17 bases between them. Germline V gives CDR1 MNHEY, CDR2 SMNVEV (reference sequence). There are 15 residues in the CDR3. The CDR3, as DNA: TGTGCCAGCAGCCGCGGAGTCAGAGCGAACAATGAGCAGTTCTTC. This translates into CASSRGVRANNEQFF.

J is TRBJ1-1 and V is TRBV29-1; tentative D call: TRBD1 (5 bases). Germline-derived CDR1 and CDR2 are SQVTM and ANQGSEA. The length of the CDR3 is 12 residues. Trimming shortened V by 5 bases and J by 4 bases, and 11 bases separated the two germline ends. CDR3 sequence reads: CSVNSGGTEAFF. In DNA, the CDR3 is TGCAGCGTTAATTCGGGGGGCACTGAAGCTTTCTTT. Filled out from reference TRBV29-1 and TRBJ1-1, the complete variable domain reads SAVISQKPSRDICQRGTSLTIQCQVDSQVTMMFWYRQQPGQSLTLIATANQGSEATYESGFVIDKFPISRPNLTFSTLTVSNMSPEDSSIYLCSVNSGGTEAFFGQGTRLTVV.

The chain is built from TRBV5-1 and TRBJ2-7, with D perhaps TRBD1 (5 bases). This CDR3 has 14 amino acids. Trimming took 0 bases from V and 1 from J, leaving 8 bases between them. Germline values: CDR1 SGHRS, CDR2 YFSETQ. CDR3 region: CASSLEGDSYEQYF. The CDR3 DNA reads as TGCGCCAGCAGCTTGGAAGGGGATTCCTACGAGCAGTACTTC.

In the case of this clone: At one end the junction does not follow the germline gene, possibly because of a read error. The chain couples TRBV7-8 to TRBJ2-1, with unresolved D. CDR1 is SGHVS, CDR2 FQNEAQ, per germline. There are 12 residues in the CDR3. In nucleotides, the CDR3 is TGTGCCAGCAGCAATAAACCTGGAGAACGGGTCTTC. It translates to CASSNKPGERVF.

The chain links TRBV5-6 to TRBJ1-1; no firm D call. The CDR3 spans 13 residues. CDR1 and CDR2 from the germline V gene are SGHDT and YYEEEE. The V end was cut by 0 bases, the J end by 0 bases, with 3 bases between. CDR3 protein: CASSLDLNTEAFF. Written as DNA, the CDR3 is TGTGCCAGCAGCTTGGACTTGAACACTGAAGCTTTCTTT.

The chain links TRBV5-6 to TRBJ2-7; the match to TRBD1 covers 7 bases. The CDR3 extends over 14 amino acids. J gave up 3 bases and V 4 bases, and 7 bases lay outside the gene matches. CDR1 and CDR2 (germline): SGHDT, YYEEEE. DNA of the CDR3: TGTGCCAGCAGCCCCGGGACAGTTTACTACGAGCAGTACTTC. This codes for CASSPGTVYYEQYF.

The table lists this clone with a count of one. The chain joins TRBV19 to TRBJ2-1, with 10 positions matching TRBD1. CDR3 length: 15 residues. The V gene end was trimmed by 4 bases and the J gene end by 8 bases; junction bases not matched to a gene: 8. The germline gives CDR1 LNHDA, CDR2 SQIVND (reference sequence). The DNA for the CDR3 is TGTGCCAGTAGTAAAACTTGGGACAGGGGCTATGAGCAGTTCTTC. Protein product: CASSKTWDRGYEQFF.

This rearrangement joins TRBV19 to TRBJ2-2, with 8 positions matching TRBD1. This CDR3 is built from 17 residues. The trim removed 4 bases at V and 6 bases at J, leaving 13 bases unmatched. Germline CDR1 and CDR2: LNHDA and SQIVND (reference sequence). This chain's CDR3 is CASSRDRPSTRPGELFF. The CDR3 region has the DNA TGTGCCAGTAGTAGGGACAGGCCGAGCACGAGACCCGGGGAGCTGTTTTTT.

On this clone itself: Its ends do not fully match the called genes, so a read error is possible. The rearrangement joins TRBV28 to TRBJ1-5; no clear D gene. The CDR3 runs 12 residues. In germline, CDR1 is MDHEN, CDR2 SYDVKM. CDR3 in amino acids: CSEGRGNQPQHF. Here the CDR3 DNA reads TGCTCGGAGGGCCGGGGCAATCAGCCCCAGCATTTT.

This clone has only a few counts. The V gene is TRBV2, the J gene TRBJ2-5; D gene uncertain. CDR3 length: 14 amino acids. The V gene's germline CDR1 is SNHLY and CDR2 FYNNEI. Trimming pared 6 bases from V and 1 base from J, leaving 12 bases between. The CDR3 DNA reads as TGTGCCAGCAGCTTCGAGCCGATCCAAGAGACCCAGTACTTC. It specifies CASSFEPIQETQYF.

The chain uses TRBV15 and TRBJ2-7; 9 nucleotides line up with TRBD2. Germline lookup yields CDR1 LNHNV and CDR2 YYDKDF (reference sequence). Losses at the gene ends were 1 base for V and 1 base for J; bases not matched to a gene: 5. There are 16 residues in the CDR3. The CDR3 DNA is TGTGCCACCAGCAGAGGAGGAAGCGGGGGGTCCTACGAGCAGTACTTC. Translated: CATSRGGSGGSYEQYF. Full variable domain (remainder filled in from reference TRBV15 and TRBJ2-7): DAMVIQNPRYQVTQFGKPVTLSCSQTLNHNVMYWYQQKSSQAPKLLFHYYDKDFNNEADTPDNFQSRRPNTSFCFLDIRSPGLGDTAMYLCATSRGGSGGSYEQYFGPGTRLTVT.

The chain recombines TRBV11-3 with TRBJ1-1; a weak D match, TRBD1 (5 bases). Germline V gene sequence: CDR1 SGHNT, CDR2 YENEEA. CDR3 length: 14 amino acids. The ends were cut back, 0 bases at V and 7 bases at J, with 12 bases in the middle. The CDR3 region is CASSLDPPGGEAFF. The CDR3 nucleotides read TGTGCCAGCAGCTTAGACCCCCCGGGGGGTGAAGCTTTCTTT.

The V call is TRBV6-5, the J call TRBJ2-1; a weak D match, TRBD2 (6 bases). V lost 3 bases, J lost 9 bases, and 12 bases lay in between. The germline gives CDR1 MNHEY, CDR2 SVGAGI. The CDR3 contains 13 residues. The CDR3 protein is CASSYFLGGEQFF. CDR3 bases: TGTGCCAGCAGTTATTTTCTGGGAGGTGAGCAGTTCTTC.

The chain is built from TRBV25-1 and TRBJ1-5, with 9 positions matching TRBD1. The germline V gene has CDR1 MGHDK and CDR2 SYGVNS. V lost 5 bases, J lost 4 bases, and 15 bases stayed unmatched. The CDR3 runs 18 residues. CDR3 sequence reads: CASSTHKGDRVLNQPQHF. The CDR3 coding sequence is TGTGCCAGCAGTACCCACAAGGGGGACAGGGTTCTGAATCAGCCCCAGCATTTT.

The chain employs TRBV28 and TRBJ1-1; D ambiguous. With 5 bases removed from V and 2 bases from J, the gap between germline ends came to 15 bases. The CDR3 extends over 15 amino acids. CDR1 and CDR2 (germline): MDHEN, SYDVKM. This CDR3 is CASSPPSGVNTEAFF. CDR3 coding DNA: TGTGCCAGCAGTCCCCCCTCGGGAGTTAACACTGAAGCTTTCTTT.